This entry lists 16 T cell receptor beta chains sequenced from one sample in a study of response to subunit inactivated influenza vaccine. TCRdb recomputed calls from the RT-PCR reads with MiXCR, one row per CDR3 protein. The table lists approximately 520,000 distinct CDR3 sequences, approximately 16% of them singletons. Here the sequenced sample was CD4+ T cells sorted from PBMCs, taken approximately 25 months after vaccination. These TCRs come from a man between 50 and 75 years old who received an inactivated influenza vaccine.

This clonotype occurred a few times. This chain connects TRBV4-2 to TRBJ1-4, with a weak D call TRBD1 (6 bases). CDR3 length: 15 residues. CDR1 LGHNA and CDR2 YNFKEQ come from the germline V gene. V was shortened by 3 bases and J by 7 bases, with 15 bases between the two germline ends. The CDR3 sequence: CASSQIEQGGEKLFF. CDR3 coding DNA: TGTGCCAGCAGCCAGATCGAACAGGGTGGTGAAAAACTGTTTTTT.

This clonotype was counted only a few times. The chain joins TRBV20-1 to TRBJ2-5; D may match TRBD1 or TRBD2 (6 bases each). CDR1 DFQATT and CDR2 SNEGSKA come from the germline V gene (reference sequence). V was clipped by 0 bases and J by 4 bases, with 18 bases between them. This CDR3 spans 16 amino acids. CDR3 in DNA: TGCAGTGCTAGAGATCCGACTAGGGGGATTGTAGAGACCCAGTACTTC. Protein: CSARDPTRGIVETQYF.

The genes are TRBV4-2 and TRBJ2-7; 9 bases align to TRBD1. V gave up 1 base and J gave up 12 bases; unmatched junction bases: 7. Looked up from germline, CDR1 is LGHNA and CDR2 is YNFKEQ. This CDR3 has 13 amino acids. CDR3 DNA: TGTGCCAGCAGCCAAGGGGGACAGGGAGCGCGGTACTTC. It specifies CASSQGGQGARYF.

V usage is TRBV6-2 or TRBV6-3 and J usage is TRBJ2-3; 7 nucleotides match TRBD1. The J segment lost 2 bases and the V segment lost 5 bases, leaving 10 bases of the junction unmatched. The CDR3 length is 16 residues. Germline loops: CDR1 MNHEY, CDR2 SVGEGT. The CDR3 nucleotides read TGTGCCAGCAGTCGACCGGGACAGCGACTCACAGATACGCAGTATTTT. Encoded protein: CASSRPGQRLTDTQYF.

The rearrangement uses TRBV29-1 and TRBJ2-3; TRBD2 matches at 11 bases. Trimming at V came to 7 bases and at J to 1 base, leaving 1 base not matched to a gene. Germline V gene sequence: CDR1 SQVTM, CDR2 ANQGSEA. The CDR3 sequence is 13 residues long. The CDR3 coding sequence is TGCAGCGAACTAGCGGGGGGCACAGATACGCAGTATTTT. It encodes CSELAGGTDTQYF.

The chain joins TRBV10-2 to TRBJ2-7; a possible D gene is TRBD1 (6 bases). Trimming left V 3 bases short and J 5 bases short, with 17 bases between. Looked up from germline, CDR1 is WSHSY and CDR2 is SAAADI. This CDR3 region has 15 residues. This CDR3 is CASSERWGPQDEQYF. The CDR3 DNA is TGCGCCAGCAGTGAACGCTGGGGGCCCCAGGACGAGCAGTACTTC.

This clonotype was detected a few times. The V gene is TRBV20-1, the J gene TRBJ1-4; 8 bases agree with TRBD1. Germline assignment: CDR1 DFQATT and CDR2 SNEGSKA (reference sequence). V lost 5 bases and J lost 0; bases outside the gene matches: 14. The CDR3 is 18 amino acids. The CDR3 is CSAVPSRGRISTNEKLFF. CDR3 in DNA: TGCAGTGCTGTCCCAAGCAGGGGGCGCATCTCAACTAATGAAAAACTGTTTTTT.

This clonotype was detected only a few times. This sequence joins TRBV5-5 and TRBJ2-7; 7 bases map to TRBD2. Germline V CDR1 and CDR2: SGHKS, YYEKEE (reference sequence). Germline trimming cut 4 bases from V and 7 bases from J; bases unmatched to any gene: 14. The CDR3 totals 15 residues. The CDR3 nucleotides read TGTGCCAGCAGCAGGGGAGGGACTTCTGTTAAAGAGCAGTACTTC. Translated: CASSRGGTSVKEQYF.

This clonotype has a handful of counts. The rearrangement joins TRBV28 to TRBJ2-7; no reliable D call. V gave up 3 bases and J gave up 0 bases, with 12 bases separating them. The CDR3 sequence is 15 residues long. Germline V lookup: CDR1 MDHEN, CDR2 SYDVKM. CDR3 residues: CASSFEDFSSYEQYF. The CDR3 DNA reads as TGTGCCAGCAGTTTCGAGGATTTCAGCTCCTACGAGCAGTACTTC.

This clonotype was counted between two and nine times. This rearrangement joins TRBV20-1 to TRBJ2-5; 10 bases are a match to TRBD1. Unmatched junction bases numbered 10, after V lost 4 bases and J lost 2 bases. The CDR3 is made up of 16 amino acids. The germline gives CDR1 DFQATT, CDR2 SNEGSKA (reference sequence). CDR3 amino acids: CSATTPGQGFQETQYF. DNA for the CDR3: TGCAGTGCTACAACCCCGGGACAGGGGTTTCAAGAGACCCAGTACTTC.

This clonotype was counted only a few times. The chain joins TRBV11-2 to TRBJ1-1, with D hard to call. The CDR3 consists of 14 residues. V was pared by 5 bases and J by 6 bases, with 16 bases between. The germline V gene has CDR1 SGHAT and CDR2 FQNNGV. CDR3 sequence reads: CASSPRVAGAEAFF. CDR3 in DNA: TGTGCCAGCAGCCCCCGGGTTGCAGGCGCTGAAGCTTTCTTT.

This clonotype was seen at least ten times. This rearrangement joins TRBV20-1 to TRBJ2-7, with 11 bases fitting TRBD2. V was pared by 3 bases and J by 3 bases, with 7 bases of the junction left unmatched. This CDR3 contains 15 residues. The V gene's germline CDR1 is DFQATT and CDR2 SNEGSKA (reference sequence). CDR3 amino acids: CSARRGLAEDYEQYF. The CDR3 coding sequence is TGCAGTGCTAGGAGGGGACTAGCGGAGGACTACGAGCAGTACTTC.

This clonotype was detected a few times. The gene calls are TRBV5-1 and TRBJ2-1; 11 bases are a match to TRBD2. Germline V lookup: CDR1 SGHRS, CDR2 YFSETQ. CDR3 size: 15 residues. Losses at the gene ends were 5 bases for V and 7 bases for J; bases not matched to a gene: 8. DNA of the CDR3: TGCGCCAGCAGTCCACTAGCGGGGGCGGGAAATGAGCAGTTCTTC. Translated, it gives CASSPLAGAGNEQFF.

The chain has TRBV27 and TRBJ2-3; D remains unclear. Germline CDR1 MNHEY, CDR2 SMNVEV (reference sequence). The CDR3 covers 15 residues. V lost 8 bases, J lost 0 bases, and 15 bases lay in between. This chain's CDR3 is CASSLKRPSTDTQYF. For the CDR3, the DNA is TGTGCCAGCTCACTAAAGAGACCTAGCACAGATACGCAGTATTTT.

The chain uses TRBV19 and TRBJ1-2; D is possibly TRBD1 (5 bases). Trimming stripped 3 bases from V and 4 bases from J, with 9 bases between. The CDR3 covers 13 residues. Germline CDR1 LNHDA, CDR2 SQIVND (reference sequence). CDR3 residues: CASSISGGYGYTF. CDR3 sequence (DNA): TGTGCCAGTAGTATTTCCGGGGGCTATGGCTACACCTTC.

This clonotype was detected many times. This chain connects TRBV19 to TRBJ1-2, with TRBD1 matching over 9 bases. The trim removed 4 bases at V and 9 bases at J, leaving 9 bases unmatched. CDR1 is LNHDA and CDR2 is SQIVND in the germline V gene (reference sequence). This CDR3 spans 14 amino acids. The CDR3 region has the DNA TGTGCCAGTAGTACTTCAGGACAGGGGAGAAGCTACACCTTC. This encodes CASSTSGQGRSYTF.